One TCR beta chain is described in this entry. The sample is drawn from a study of PD-L1 blockade in urothelial cancer. Overall study context: Of roughly 30 patients, about 25 were males with bladder-origin urothelial cancer. Patients' prior chemotherapy regimens numbered 0 to 3. Timepoints chosen for blood analysis were 3 weeks (second dose) and 6 weeks after treatment start.

Time point given: pretreatment peripheral blood. Urothelial carcinoma in patients was locally advanced or metastatic. The CDR3 totals 14 residues. CDR1 is SNHLY, CDR2 FYNNEI, per germline. V lost 7 bases to trimming and J lost 3 bases, with 14 bases between them. Assay used: immunoSEQ multiplex PCR; TCRdb lists only in-frame clones, some missing. This repertoire shows tens of thousands of clones, 75% to 85% found once; its top ten account for around 1.5%. This clonotype was obtained from a man aged 50 to 60 with urothelial cancer. The gene calls are TRBV2 and TRBJ2-3, with D possibly being TRBD2 (6 bases). The sequenced sample was PBMCs, obtained around atezolizumab (anti-PD-L1) treatment. Written as DNA, the CDR3 is TGTGCCAGCAAGAGGGCGGGGACGACAGATACGCAGTATTTT. This sequence encodes CASKRAGTTDTQYF.